These 18 T cell receptor beta chains came from one sample sequenced in a study of T-cell reconstitution after alpha-beta-depleted transplantation in children (dated by TCRdb to the mid-2010s). The library was built by means of PCR. Sequencing used an Illumina HiSeq 2500. To normalize quantification of the TCRbeta repertoire, the TCR libraries were built with molecular barcoding that relied on unique molecular identifiers. TCRdb itself trimmed the public reads at Q25 with fastp, ran MiXCR and retained productive beta chains. CDR3 protein sequences are deduplicated, and each keeps its most common genes and DNA. This sample is represented by hundreds of thousands of distinct CDR3 sequences; more than 10% of them were singletons. Of the sample, 4.3% falls within the top ten clones. Sequenced material: PBMCs, taken from the stem cell graft. Receptor source: a human donor who donated a stem cell graft to a child with Fanconi anemia.

This clonotype was counted at least ten times. The chain recombines TRBV12-3 or TRBV12-4 with TRBJ1-6; 7 nucleotides line up with TRBD1. The ends lost 6 bases at V and 10 bases at J; junction bases unmatched: 6. The CDR3 spans 13 residues. CDR3 nucleotides: TGTGCCAGCAGCGGACAGGTTTGGTCACCCCTCCACTTT. This sequence encodes CASSGQVWSPLHF.

This clonotype has only a few counts. The V call is TRBV5-6, the J call TRBJ2-1, with 12 bases fitting TRBD2. The V and J ends lost 2 bases and 5 bases, in that order; junction bases with no gene match: 5. CDR1 and CDR2 (germline): SGHDT, YYEEEE. This CDR3 comprises 16 residues. CDR3 loop: CASSFTLAGGNNEQFF. Here the CDR3 DNA reads TGTGCCAGCAGCTTCACACTAGCGGGGGGAAACAATGAGCAGTTCTTC.

This clonotype was found many times. V usage is TRBV20-1 and J usage is TRBJ2-1; 7 bases map to TRBD2. The CDR3 is made up of 14 amino acids. Trimming cost V 1 base and J 8 bases; bases outside gene matches: 8. CDR1 is DFQATT and CDR2 is SNEGSKA in the germline V gene (reference sequence). Here the CDR3 reads CSARGGGSTDEQFF. The DNA of the CDR3 is TGCAGTGCTAGAGGAGGCGGGAGTACGGATGAGCAGTTCTTC.

The chain carries TRBV28 and TRBJ2-7; 11 bases match TRBD1. The CDR3 contains 14 residues. The V segment lost 8 bases and the J segment 6 bases; nucleotides outside the gene matches: 9. Per the germline V gene, CDR1 is MDHEN and CDR2 is SYDVKM. CDR3 sequence reads: CASSRGQGGSEQYV. CDR3 nucleotides: TGTGCCAGCTCCCGGGGACAGGGGGGGAGCGAGCAGTACGTC.

The chain uses TRBV5-1 and TRBJ1-2; D gene uncertain. Germline V CDR1 and CDR2: SGHRS, YFSETQ. The CDR3 length is 14 residues. Trimming removed 4 bases from V and 8 bases from J, with 18 bases in between. For the CDR3, the DNA is TGCGCCAGCAGCGTTAATGGGGAGTCGGGAGGCTACACCTTC. This sequence encodes CASSVNGESGGYTF.

This clonotype was seen only a few times. The chain carries TRBV7-2 and TRBJ2-1; D is uncertain. This CDR3 has 11 residues. The V gene's germline CDR1 is SGHTA and CDR2 FQGNSA. The V end lost 5 bases, the J end lost 12 bases, and 11 bases lay between the germline ends. CDR3 in amino acids: CASSPYDLQFF. CDR3 nucleotides: TGTGCCAGCAGCCCGTACGACCTGCAGTTCTTC.

This clonotype was seen more than once but under ten times. This chain connects TRBV3-1 to TRBJ1-1; D not certain. This CDR3 has 14 residues. V gave up 0 bases and J gave up 5 bases, with 10 bases separating them. Germline CDR1 reads LGHDT; CDR2 reads YNNKEL (reference sequence). The CDR3 DNA reads TGTGCCAGCAGCCAAGATATAGGCGGTACTGAAGCTTTCTTT. It encodes CASSQDIGGTEAFF.

The rearrangement links TRBV12-2 to TRBJ2-5; no check of the table's D call, TRBD2, against the DNA was made. TRBV12-2 constitutes a pseudogene. CDR3 size: 15 residues. In DNA, the CDR3 is TGTGCAAGTCGCTTAGAGCGGGCCCTCCAAGAGACCCAGTACTTC. It yields the protein CASRLERALQETQYF.

This clonotype was picked up many times. The chain links TRBV4-2 to TRBJ1-4; weak D call: TRBD1 (6 bases). The CDR3 runs to 15 residues. Per germline, CDR1 LGHNA and CDR2 YNFKEQ. V gave up 1 base and J gave up 8 bases, with 14 bases separating them. The CDR3 spells CASSQVEGVREKLFF. CDR3 nucleotides: TGTGCCAGCAGCCAAGTGGAGGGGGTTCGAGAAAAACTGTTTTTT.

This clonotype was observed at least ten times. The genes are TRBV5-1 and TRBJ2-2; no clear D gene. Looked up from germline, CDR1 is SGHRS and CDR2 is YFSETQ. This CDR3 has 13 amino acids. V lost 6 bases and J 3 bases, leaving 9 bases between the germline ends. DNA of the CDR3: TGCGCCAGCAACCCCCTGGACACCGGGGAGCTGTTTTTT. It codes for CASNPLDTGELFF. Complete variable domain (other parts from reference TRBV5-1 and TRBJ2-2): KAGVTQTPRYLIKTRGQQVTLSCSPISGHRSVSWYQQTPGQGLQFLFEYFSETQRNKGNFPGRFSGRQFSNSRSEMNVSTLELGDSALYLCASNPLDTGELFFGEGSRLTVL.

V is TRBV5-1 and J is TRBJ2-1, with D perhaps matching TRBD1 (5 bases). This CDR3 is 12 amino acids long. Germline V lookup: CDR1 SGHRS, CDR2 YFSETQ. V lost 4 bases and J 7 bases, leaving 9 bases between the germline ends. This CDR3 reads CASSVTGNEQFF. For the CDR3, the DNA is TGCGCCAGCAGCGTTACAGGAAATGAGCAGTTCTTC. Variable domain in full (rest from reference TRBV5-1 and TRBJ2-1): KAGVTQTPRYLIKTRGQQVTLSCSPISGHRSVSWYQQTPGQGLQFLFEYFSETQRNKGNFPGRFSGRQFSNSRSEMNVSTLELGDSALYLCASSVTGNEQFFGPGTRLTVL.

This clonotype came up a few times. Here the CDR3 DNA reads TGTGCCAGCAGCGGGGGGGCGGGGGGTGAGCAGTTCTTC. Translated, it gives CASSGGAGGEQFF. J is TRBJ2-1 and V is TRBV7-2; 8 bases line up with TRBD2. This CDR3 has 13 residues. Per germline, CDR1 SGHTA and CDR2 FQGNSA. V lost 5 bases and J lost 9; bases outside the gene matches: 6.

This clonotype occurred a few times. The chain carries TRBV18 and TRBJ1-3; D gene uncertain. Trimming cost V 0 bases and J 5 bases, with 8 bases left between them. The germline V gene has CDR1 KGHSH and CDR2 LQKENI. CDR3 length equals 14 residues. CDR3: CASSPPGDRNTIYF. The DNA of the CDR3 is TGTGCCAGCTCACCACCAGGAGACCGAAACACCATATATTTT.

This clonotype was detected a few times. The chain uses TRBV11-1 and TRBJ2-5, with no clear D. The CDR3 totals 13 residues. Trimming removed 2 bases from V and 4 bases from J, with 8 bases in between. From germline, CDR1 is SGHAT and CDR2 FQDESV (reference sequence). DNA for the CDR3: TGTGCCAGCAGCTTACGCCTTTTAGAGACCCAGTACTTC. Its protein product is CASSLRLLETQYF.

The V and J genes are TRBV6-1 and TRBJ2-2; D possibly corresponds to TRBD1 (6 bases). V was trimmed by 10 bases and J by 3 bases, leaving 21 bases between them. CDR3 length equals 16 residues. From germline, CDR1 is MNHNS and CDR2 SASEGT. CDR3: CATGPGHRRDTGELFF. In nucleotides, the CDR3 is TGTGCCACCGGCCCGGGACACCGTCGGGACACCGGGGAGCTGTTTTTT.

This clonotype was found a few times. This chain links TRBV30 with TRBJ1-5, with TRBD1 identical over 9 bases. The CDR3 totals 15 residues. The J segment lost 5 bases and the V segment lost 2 bases, leaving 7 bases of the junction unmatched. Germline CDR1 is GTSNPN and CDR2 is SVGIG (reference sequence). The CDR3 DNA reads TGTGCCTGGAGTCGCCATGGGACAGGGCATCAGCCCCAGCATTTT. This gives the protein CAWSRHGTGHQPQHF.

The chain couples TRBV7-2 to TRBJ2-1, with D maybe TRBD1 (5 bases). Germline-derived CDR1 and CDR2 are SGHTA and FQGNSA. The germline V and J ends were trimmed by 2 bases and 1 base, with 15 bases remaining between them. There are 17 residues in the CDR3. In DNA form, the CDR3 reads TGTGCCAGCAGCTTATACTTTGAACAGGAGTCCTACAATGAGCAGTTCTTC. Amino acid sequence: CASSLYFEQESYNEQFF.

This clonotype was found a few times. The genes are TRBV28 and TRBJ2-3; TRBD2 aligns across 12 bases. CDR1 MDHEN and CDR2 SYDVKM come from the germline V gene. V lost 2 bases and J lost 5; bases outside the gene matches: 5. This CDR3 has 16 amino acids. The CDR3 loop is CASSLETSGGGDTQYF. The CDR3 DNA reads TGTGCCAGCAGTTTAGAGACTAGCGGGGGAGGAGATACGCAGTATTTT.